What follows are 4 T cell receptor beta chains derived from one specimen sequenced in a study of early T cells in non-severe SARS-CoV-2 infection listed by TCRdb under 2021. Libraries were prepared through 5' RACE. The instrument was a NextSeq 500. Clones were called with MiXCR by TCRdb after fastp trimmed the public reads at Q25, and only in-frame beta chains were retained. Rows are unified per CDR3 protein, each entry keeping the most common DNA and genes. This sample lists roughly 70,000 distinct CDR3 sequences; roughly 18% were detected once. Of the sample, around 9.8% is held by the ten largest clones. The starting material was whole blood, obtained at baseline. The origin of the receptors is an adult who was a healthcare worker with PCR-confirmed SARS-CoV-2 infection or an uninfected control (not recorded which).

This clonotype was recorded at least ten times. The chain uses TRBV2 and TRBJ2-3; 7 positions agree with TRBD1. CDR1 and CDR2 (germline): SNHLY, FYNNEI. The CDR3 consists of 14 residues. The junction had 6 bases not matched to a gene; V was cut back by 7 bases and J by 2 bases. The CDR3 protein is CASKKTGTTDTQYF. The CDR3 region has the DNA TGTGCCAGCAAAAAGACAGGGACCACAGATACGCAGTATTTT.

This clonotype was counted ten times or more. J is TRBJ1-4 and V is TRBV6-6; tentative D call: TRBD1 (5 bases). V was trimmed by 0 bases and J by 5 bases, leaving 7 bases between them. CDR1 is MNHNY, CDR2 SVGAGI, per germline (reference sequence). This CDR3 is built from 14 residues. The CDR3 DNA reads TGTGCCAGCAGTTACTCGAACAGGAATGAAAAACTGTTTTTT. Translating it yields CASSYSNRNEKLFF.

The chain uses TRBV6-5 and TRBJ2-7; 8 nucleotides align to TRBD1. The CDR3 covers 16 residues. V trimming: 8 bases; J trimming: 5 bases; junction bases outside the gene matches: 17. Germline loops: CDR1 MNHEY, CDR2 SVGAGI. Here the CDR3 DNA reads TGTGCCAGCGCCCTTAATCGGGGGACAGGAGACCACGAGCAGTACTTC. Translating it yields CASALNRGTGDHEQYF.

V usage is TRBV28 and J usage is TRBJ2-7; TRBD2 might be the D (6 bases). Trimming cost V 10 bases and J 2 bases, with 12 bases left between them. The germline V gene encodes CDR1 MDHEN and CDR2 SYDVKM. CDR3 size: 12 residues. The CDR3 protein is CATAGGAYEQYF. The CDR3 region has the DNA TGTGCCACGGCCGGGGGAGCCTACGAGCAGTACTTC.